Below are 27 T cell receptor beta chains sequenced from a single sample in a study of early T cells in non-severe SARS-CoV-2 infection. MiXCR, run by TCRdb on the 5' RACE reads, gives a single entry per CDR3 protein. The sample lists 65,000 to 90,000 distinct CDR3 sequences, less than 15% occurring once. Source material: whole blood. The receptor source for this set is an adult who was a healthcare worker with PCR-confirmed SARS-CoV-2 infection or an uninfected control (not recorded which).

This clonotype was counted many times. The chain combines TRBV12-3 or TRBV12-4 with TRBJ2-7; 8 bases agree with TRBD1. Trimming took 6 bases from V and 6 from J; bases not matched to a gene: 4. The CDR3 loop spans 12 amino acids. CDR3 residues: CASSATGGEQYF. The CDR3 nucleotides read TGTGCCAGCAGCGCCACAGGGGGCGAGCAGTACTTC.

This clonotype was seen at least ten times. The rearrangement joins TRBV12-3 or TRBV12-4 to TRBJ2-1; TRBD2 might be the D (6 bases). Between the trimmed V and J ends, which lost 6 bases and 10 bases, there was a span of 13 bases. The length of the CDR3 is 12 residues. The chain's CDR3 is CASSSPGGEQFF. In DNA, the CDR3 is TGTGCCAGCAGCTCCCCCGGAGGGGAGCAGTTCTTC.

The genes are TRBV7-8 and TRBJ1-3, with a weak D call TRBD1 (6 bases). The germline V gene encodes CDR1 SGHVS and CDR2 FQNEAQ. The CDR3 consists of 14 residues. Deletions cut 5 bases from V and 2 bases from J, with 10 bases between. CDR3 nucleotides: TGTGCCAGCAGCGACAGGATACCTGGAAACACCATATATTTT. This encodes CASSDRIPGNTIYF.

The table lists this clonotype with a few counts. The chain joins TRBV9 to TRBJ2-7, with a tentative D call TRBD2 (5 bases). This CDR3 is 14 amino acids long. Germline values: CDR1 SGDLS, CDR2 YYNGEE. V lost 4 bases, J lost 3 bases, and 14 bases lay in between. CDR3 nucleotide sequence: TGTGCCAGCAGCCCCACAGCGGATTACTACGAGCAGTACTTC. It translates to CASSPTADYYEQYF.

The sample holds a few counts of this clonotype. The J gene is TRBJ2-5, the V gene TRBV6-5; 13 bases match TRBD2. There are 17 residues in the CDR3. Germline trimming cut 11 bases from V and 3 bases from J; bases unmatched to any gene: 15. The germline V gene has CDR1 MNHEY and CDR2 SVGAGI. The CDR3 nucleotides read TGTGCCGCTGGGGGACTAGCGGGGCGATCAGATAAAGAGACCCAGTACTTC. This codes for CAAGGLAGRSDKETQYF.

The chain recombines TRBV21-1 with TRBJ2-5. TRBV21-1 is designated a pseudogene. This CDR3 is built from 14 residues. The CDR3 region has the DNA TGTGCCAGCCGGTGTTCCACCGCCCAAGAGACCCAGTACTTC. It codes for CASRCSTAQETQYF.

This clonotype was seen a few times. This chain's CDR3 is CASSGQVNQPQHF. In DNA form, the CDR3 reads TGTGCCAGCAGTGGACAGGTCAATCAGCCCCAGCATTTT. The chain uses TRBV2 and TRBJ1-5; possible D gene TRBD1, 6 bases. Germline V CDR1 and CDR2: SNHLY, FYNNEI. The CDR3 has 13 amino acids. V shed 4 bases and J shed 3 bases, with 7 bases lying between them.

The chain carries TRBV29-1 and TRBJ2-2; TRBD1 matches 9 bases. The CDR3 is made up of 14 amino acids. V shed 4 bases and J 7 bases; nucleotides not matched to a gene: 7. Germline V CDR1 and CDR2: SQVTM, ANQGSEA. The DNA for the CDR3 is TGCAGCGTTGTCCAAGGGACAGGGATCGGGGAGCTGTTTTTT. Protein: CSVVQGTGIGELFF.

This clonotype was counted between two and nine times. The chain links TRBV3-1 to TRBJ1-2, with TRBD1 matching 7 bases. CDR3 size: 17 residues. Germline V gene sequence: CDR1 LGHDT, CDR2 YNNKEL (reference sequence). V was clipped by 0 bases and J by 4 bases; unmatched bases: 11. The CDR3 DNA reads TGTGCCAGCAGCCAAGAGGGGTGGGGACAGACACCCTATGGCTACACCTTC. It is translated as CASSQEGWGQTPYGYTF.

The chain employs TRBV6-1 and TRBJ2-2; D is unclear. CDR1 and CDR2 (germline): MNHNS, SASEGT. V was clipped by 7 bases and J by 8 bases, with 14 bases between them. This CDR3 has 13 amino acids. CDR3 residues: CASTVVPQGELFF. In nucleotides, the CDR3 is TGTGCCAGCACAGTCGTTCCCCAGGGGGAGCTGTTTTTT.

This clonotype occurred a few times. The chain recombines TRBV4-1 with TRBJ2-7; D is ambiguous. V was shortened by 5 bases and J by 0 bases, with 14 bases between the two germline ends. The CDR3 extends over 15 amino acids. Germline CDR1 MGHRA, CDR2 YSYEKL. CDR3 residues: CASSEVRGRSYEQYF. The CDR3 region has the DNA TGCGCCAGCAGCGAGGTTCGTGGGCGCTCCTACGAGCAGTACTTC.

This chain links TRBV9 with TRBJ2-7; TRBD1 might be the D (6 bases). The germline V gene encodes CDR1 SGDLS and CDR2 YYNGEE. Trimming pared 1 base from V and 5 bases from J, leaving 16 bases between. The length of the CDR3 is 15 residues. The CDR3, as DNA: TGTGCCAGCAGCGTAACCGGGACAAAGCTTGACGAGCAGTACTTC. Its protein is CASSVTGTKLDEQYF. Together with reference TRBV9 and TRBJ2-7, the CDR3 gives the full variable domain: DSGVTQTPKHLITATGQRVTLRCSPRSGDLSVYWYQQSLDQGLQFLIQYYNGEERAKGNILERFSAQQFPDLHSELNLSSLELGDSALYFCASSVTGTKLDEQYFGPGTRLTVT.

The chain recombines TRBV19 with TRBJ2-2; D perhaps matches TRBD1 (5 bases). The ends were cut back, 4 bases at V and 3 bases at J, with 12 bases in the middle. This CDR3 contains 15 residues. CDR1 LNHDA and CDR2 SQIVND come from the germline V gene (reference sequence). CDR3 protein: CASSNRQNYTGELFF. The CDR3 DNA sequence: TGTGCCAGTAGTAATCGACAGAATTACACCGGGGAGCTGTTTTTT.

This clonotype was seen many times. The CDR3 DNA reads TGCAGCGTGGGGTATAGGGCCGAGAGGCAGTTCTTC. Translation: CSVGYRAERQFF. The rearrangement links TRBV29-1 to TRBJ2-1; the D is unclear. Trimming took 6 bases from V and 12 from J, leaving 18 bases between them. Germline V gives CDR1 SQVTM, CDR2 ANQGSEA. CDR3 length: 12 residues.

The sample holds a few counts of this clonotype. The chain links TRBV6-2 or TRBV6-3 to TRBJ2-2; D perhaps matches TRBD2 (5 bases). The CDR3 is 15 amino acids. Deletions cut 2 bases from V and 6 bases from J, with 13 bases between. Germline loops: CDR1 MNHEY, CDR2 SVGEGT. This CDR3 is CASSYTPAGAGELFF. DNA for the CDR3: TGTGCCAGCAGTTACACGCCGGCCGGGGCCGGGGAGCTGTTTTTT.

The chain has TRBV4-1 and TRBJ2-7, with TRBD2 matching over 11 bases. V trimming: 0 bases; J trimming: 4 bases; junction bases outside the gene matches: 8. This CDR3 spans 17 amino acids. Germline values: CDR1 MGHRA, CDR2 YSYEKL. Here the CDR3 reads CASSQDPGLAASYEQYF. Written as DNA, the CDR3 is TGCGCCAGCAGCCAAGACCCGGGACTAGCGGCCTCGTACGAGCAGTACTTC.

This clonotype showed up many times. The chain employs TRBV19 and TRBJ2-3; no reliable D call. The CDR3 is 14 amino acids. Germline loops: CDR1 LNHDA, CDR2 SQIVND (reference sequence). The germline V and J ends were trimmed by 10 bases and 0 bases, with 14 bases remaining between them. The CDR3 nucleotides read TGTGCCACGAAATACCAAGCCAGCACAGATACGCAGTATTTT. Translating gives CATKYQASTDTQYF.

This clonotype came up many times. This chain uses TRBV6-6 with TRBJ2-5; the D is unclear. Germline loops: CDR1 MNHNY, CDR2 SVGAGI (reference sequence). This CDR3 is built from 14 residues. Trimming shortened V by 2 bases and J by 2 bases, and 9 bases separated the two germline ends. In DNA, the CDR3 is TGTGCCAGCAGTTACGGGGTGCGACAAGAGACCCAGTACTTC. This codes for CASSYGVRQETQYF.

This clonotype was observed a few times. For the CDR3, the DNA is TGTGCCAGAAGCCTCCCCGGCGGGGGCACCACAGATACGCAGTATTTT. This translates into CARSLPGGGTTDTQYF. The chain has TRBV5-3 and TRBJ2-3; D might be TRBD2 (7 bases). TRBV5-3 is recorded as an ORF, its role being uncertain. The germline V and J ends were trimmed by 4 bases and 2 bases, with 17 bases remaining between them. This CDR3 is 16 amino acids long.

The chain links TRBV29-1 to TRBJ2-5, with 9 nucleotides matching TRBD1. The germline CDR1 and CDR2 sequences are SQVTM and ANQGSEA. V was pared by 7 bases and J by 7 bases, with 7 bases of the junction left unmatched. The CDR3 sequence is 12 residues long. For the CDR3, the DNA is TGCAGCGCGAGACAGGGGGAAAGGACCCAGTACTTC. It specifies CSARQGERTQYF.

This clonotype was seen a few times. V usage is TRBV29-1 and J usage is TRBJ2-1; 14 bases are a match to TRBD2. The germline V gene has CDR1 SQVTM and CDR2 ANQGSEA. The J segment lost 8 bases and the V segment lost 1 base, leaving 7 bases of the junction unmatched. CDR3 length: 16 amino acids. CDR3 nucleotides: TGCAGCGTTGAAGGGACTAGCGGGAGGCCGATGGATGAGCAGTTCTTC. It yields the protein CSVEGTSGRPMDEQFF.

The CDR3 reads CASSLDSDRGYEQYF. The CDR3 coding sequence is TGCGCCAGCAGCTTGGATTCGGACAGGGGCTACGAGCAGTACTTC. V is TRBV5-1 and J is TRBJ2-7, with TRBD1 matching 9 bases. The J segment lost 3 bases and the V segment lost 0 bases, leaving 4 bases of the junction unmatched. The germline CDR1 and CDR2 sequences are SGHRS and YFSETQ. There are 15 residues in the CDR3.

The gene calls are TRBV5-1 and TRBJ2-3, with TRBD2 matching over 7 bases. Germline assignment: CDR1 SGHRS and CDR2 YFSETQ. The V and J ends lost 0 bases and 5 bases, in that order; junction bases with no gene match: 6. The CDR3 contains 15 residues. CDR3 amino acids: CASSLGGRWIDTQYF. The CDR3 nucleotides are TGCGCCAGCAGCTTGGGCGGGAGATGGATAGATACGCAGTATTTT.

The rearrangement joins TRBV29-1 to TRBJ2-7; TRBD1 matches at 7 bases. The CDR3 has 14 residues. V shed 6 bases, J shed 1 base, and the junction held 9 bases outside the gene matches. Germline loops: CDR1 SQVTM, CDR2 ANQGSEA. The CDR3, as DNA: TGCAGCGTGGCCGACAGGGAAGGATCCTACGAGCAGTACTTC. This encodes CSVADREGSYEQYF.

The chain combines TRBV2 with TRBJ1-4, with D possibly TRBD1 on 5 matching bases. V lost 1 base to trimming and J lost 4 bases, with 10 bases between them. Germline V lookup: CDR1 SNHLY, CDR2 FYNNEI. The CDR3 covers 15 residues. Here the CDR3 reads CASSEERRGNEKLFF. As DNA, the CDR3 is TGTGCCAGCAGTGAAGAGAGGAGGGGTAATGAAAAACTGTTTTTT.

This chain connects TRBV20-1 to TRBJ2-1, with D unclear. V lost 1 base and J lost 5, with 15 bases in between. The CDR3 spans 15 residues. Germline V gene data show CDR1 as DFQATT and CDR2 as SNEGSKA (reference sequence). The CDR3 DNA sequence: TGCAGTGCTAGAGGTGGGTCCCAAGCCCACAATGAGCAGTTCTTC. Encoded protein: CSARGGSQAHNEQFF.

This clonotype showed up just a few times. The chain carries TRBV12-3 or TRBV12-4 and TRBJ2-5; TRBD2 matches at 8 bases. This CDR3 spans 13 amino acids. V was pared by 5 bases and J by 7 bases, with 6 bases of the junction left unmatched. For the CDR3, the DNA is TGTGCCAGCAGTCCCCGGGGGGGCGCGACCCAGTACTTC. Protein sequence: CASSPRGGATQYF.